Sequencing of this T cell receptor (beta chain) was carried out in a study of T cell repertoires in cytomegalovirus infection. Study as a whole: Indications came from public TCR beta signatures; they pointed to CMV infection and to a matching HLA type. Study results and caveats: Cumulated frequencies of public TCR beta families served to identify carriers of CMV plus the relevant HLA. CMV-specific TCR beta clonotypes restricted by HLA-C dominated the ex vivo response.

TCRdb itself ran the reads through MiXCR, one entry per CDR3 protein. The sample holds about 63,000 distinct CDR3 sequences, 20% to 25% seen once. V was clipped by 0 bases and J by 6 bases, with 5 bases between them. The CDR3 extends over 12 amino acids. Germline V CDR1 and CDR2: MGHDK, SYGVNS. On this clonotype: The target antigen is unknown.

The receptor's source is a human donor in good health (CMV status not recorded). Some clones in this sample may be carry-over from other donors' samples. This chain connects TRBV25-1 to TRBJ1-2; D gene ambiguous. Sequenced here: CD8+ T cells from cultured PBMCs, sampled from culture after CMV antigen stimulation. The CDR3 region is CASSEYRDGYTF. For the CDR3, the DNA is TGTGCCAGCAGTGAATATAGGGATGGCTACACCTTC.